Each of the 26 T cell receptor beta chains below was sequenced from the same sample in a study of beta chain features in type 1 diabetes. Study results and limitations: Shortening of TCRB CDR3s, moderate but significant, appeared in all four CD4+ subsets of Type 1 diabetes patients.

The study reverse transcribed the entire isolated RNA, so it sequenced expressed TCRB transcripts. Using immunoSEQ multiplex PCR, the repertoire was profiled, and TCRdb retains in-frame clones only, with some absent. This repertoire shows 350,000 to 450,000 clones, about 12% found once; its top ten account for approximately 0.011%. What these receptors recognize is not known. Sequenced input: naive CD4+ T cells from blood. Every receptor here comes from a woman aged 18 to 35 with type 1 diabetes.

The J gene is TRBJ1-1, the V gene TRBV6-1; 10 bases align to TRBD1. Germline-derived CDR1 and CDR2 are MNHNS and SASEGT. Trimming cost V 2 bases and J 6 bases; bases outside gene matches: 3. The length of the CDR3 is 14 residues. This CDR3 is CASSEQGQGPEAFF. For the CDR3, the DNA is TGTGCCAGCAGTGAACAGGGACAGGGGCCTGAAGCTTTCTTT.

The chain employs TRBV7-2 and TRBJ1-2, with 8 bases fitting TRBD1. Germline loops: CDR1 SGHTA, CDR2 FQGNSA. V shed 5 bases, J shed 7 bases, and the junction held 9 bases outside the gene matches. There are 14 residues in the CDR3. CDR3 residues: CASSRDPGGFGYTF. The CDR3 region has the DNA TGTGCCAGCAGCCGAGATCCAGGGGGCTTTGGCTACACCTTC.

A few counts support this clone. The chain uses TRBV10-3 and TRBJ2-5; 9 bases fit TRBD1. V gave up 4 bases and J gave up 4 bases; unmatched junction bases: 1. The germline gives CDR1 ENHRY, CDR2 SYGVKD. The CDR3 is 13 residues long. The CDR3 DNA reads TGTGCCATCAGTGGGGGACAGGGAGAGACCCAGTACTTC. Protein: CAISGGQGETQYF.

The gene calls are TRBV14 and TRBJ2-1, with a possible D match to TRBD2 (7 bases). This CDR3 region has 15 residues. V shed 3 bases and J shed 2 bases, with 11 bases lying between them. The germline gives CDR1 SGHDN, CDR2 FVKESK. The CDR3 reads CASSHIGGPYNEQFF. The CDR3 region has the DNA TGTGCCAGCAGCCACATCGGGGGGCCCTACAATGAGCAGTTCTTC.

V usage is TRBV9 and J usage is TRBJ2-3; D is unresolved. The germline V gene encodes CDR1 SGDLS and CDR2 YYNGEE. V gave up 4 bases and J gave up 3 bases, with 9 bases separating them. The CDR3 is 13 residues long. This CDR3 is CASSPPDTDTQYF. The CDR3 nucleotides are TGTGCCAGCAGCCCCCCAGATACAGATACGCAGTATTTT.

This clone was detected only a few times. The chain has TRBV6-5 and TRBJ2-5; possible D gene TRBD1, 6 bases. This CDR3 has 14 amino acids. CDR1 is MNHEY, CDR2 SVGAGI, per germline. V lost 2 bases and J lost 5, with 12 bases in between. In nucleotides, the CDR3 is TGTGCCAGCAGTTACGTGGGGGCTGTCGAGACCCAGTACTTC. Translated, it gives CASSYVGAVETQYF.

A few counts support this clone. CDR3 DNA sequence: TGTGCCAGCAGCGGGGGGGGTGCTAATGAAAAACTGTTTTTT. Amino acids: CASSGGGANEKLFF. The chain recombines TRBV7-2 with TRBJ1-4; D possibly corresponds to TRBD1 (5 bases). Trimming left V 5 bases short and J 3 bases short, with 10 bases between. The CDR3 is 14 residues long. Looked up from germline, CDR1 is SGHTA and CDR2 is FQGNSA.

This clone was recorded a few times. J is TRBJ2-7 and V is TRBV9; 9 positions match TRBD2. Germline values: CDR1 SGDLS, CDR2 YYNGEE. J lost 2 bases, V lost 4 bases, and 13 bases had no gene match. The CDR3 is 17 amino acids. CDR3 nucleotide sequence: TGTGCCAGCAGCACAACCGCGGGACTAGCCGCCCCCTACGAGCAGTACTTC. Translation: CASSTTAGLAAPYEQYF.

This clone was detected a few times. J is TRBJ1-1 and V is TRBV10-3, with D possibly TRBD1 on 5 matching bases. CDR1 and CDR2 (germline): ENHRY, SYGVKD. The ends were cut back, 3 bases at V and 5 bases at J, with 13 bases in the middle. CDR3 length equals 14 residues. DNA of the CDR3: TGTGCCATCAGTGATCCGAGGGGAGGGACTGAAGCTTTCTTT. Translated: CAISDPRGGTEAFF.

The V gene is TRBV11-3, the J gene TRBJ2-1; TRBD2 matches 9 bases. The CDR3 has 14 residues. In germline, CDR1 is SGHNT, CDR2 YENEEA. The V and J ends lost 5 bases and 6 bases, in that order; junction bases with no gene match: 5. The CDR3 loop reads CASSVGLAGNEQFF. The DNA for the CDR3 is TGTGCCAGCAGCGTGGGACTAGCAGGCAATGAGCAGTTCTTC.

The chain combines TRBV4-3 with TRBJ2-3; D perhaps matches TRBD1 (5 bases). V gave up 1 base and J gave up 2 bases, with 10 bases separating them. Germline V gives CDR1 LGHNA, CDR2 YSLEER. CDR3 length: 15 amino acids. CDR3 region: CASSQGRQHTDTQYF. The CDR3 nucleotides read TGCGCCAGCAGCCAAGGACGACAGCACACAGATACGCAGTATTTT.

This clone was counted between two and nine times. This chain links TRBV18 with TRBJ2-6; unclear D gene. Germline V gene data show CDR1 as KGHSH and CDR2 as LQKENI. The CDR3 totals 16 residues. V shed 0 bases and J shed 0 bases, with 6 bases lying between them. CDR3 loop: CASSPPSRSGANVLTF. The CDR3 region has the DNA TGTGCCAGCTCACCACCGTCCCGCTCTGGGGCCAACGTCCTGACTTTC.

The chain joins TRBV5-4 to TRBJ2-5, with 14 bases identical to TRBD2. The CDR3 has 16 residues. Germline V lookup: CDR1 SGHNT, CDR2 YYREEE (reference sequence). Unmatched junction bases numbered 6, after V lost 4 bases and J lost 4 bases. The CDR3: CASSVRLAGGLETQYF. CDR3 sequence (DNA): TGTGCCAGCAGCGTTAGACTAGCGGGAGGGTTAGAGACCCAGTACTTC.

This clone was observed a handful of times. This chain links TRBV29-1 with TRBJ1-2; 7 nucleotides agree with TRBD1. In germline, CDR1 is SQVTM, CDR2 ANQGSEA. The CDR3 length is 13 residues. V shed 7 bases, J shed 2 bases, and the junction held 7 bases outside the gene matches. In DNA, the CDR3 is TGCAGCGACAGGACAGGACCGAACTATGGCTACACCTTC. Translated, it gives CSDRTGPNYGYTF.

CDR3 sequence reads: CASSVEAVAGAYEQYF. DNA for the CDR3: TGTGCCAGCAGCGTAGAGGCGGTAGCGGGAGCCTACGAGCAGTACTTC. The V gene is TRBV9, the J gene TRBJ2-7, with 9 bases matching TRBD2. Germline V CDR1 and CDR2: SGDLS, YYNGEE. This CDR3 contains 16 residues. V shed 0 bases and J 2 bases; nucleotides not matched to a gene: 6.

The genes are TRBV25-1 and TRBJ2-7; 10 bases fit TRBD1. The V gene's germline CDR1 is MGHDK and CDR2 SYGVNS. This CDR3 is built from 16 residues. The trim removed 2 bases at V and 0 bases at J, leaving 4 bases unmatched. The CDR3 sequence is CASSEMGQGNSYEQYF. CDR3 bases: TGTGCCAGCAGTGAAATGGGACAGGGGAACTCCTACGAGCAGTACTTC.

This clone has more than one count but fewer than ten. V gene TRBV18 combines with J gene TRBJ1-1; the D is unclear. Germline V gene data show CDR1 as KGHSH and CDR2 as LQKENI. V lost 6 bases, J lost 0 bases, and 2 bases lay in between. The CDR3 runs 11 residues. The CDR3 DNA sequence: TGTGCCAGCTCTATGAACACTGAAGCTTTCTTT. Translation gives CASSMNTEAFF. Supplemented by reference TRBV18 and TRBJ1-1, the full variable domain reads NAGVMQNPRHLVRRRGQEARLRCSPMKGHSHVYWYRQLPEEGLKFMVYLQKENIIDESGMPKERFSAEFPKEGPSILRIQQVVRGDSAAYFCASSMNTEAFFGQGTRLTVV.

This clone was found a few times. CDR3 sequence: CASSQEAQERREQYF. For the CDR3, the DNA is TGCGCCAGCAGCCAAGAGGCACAGGAACGGCGGGAGCAGTACTTC. This chain joins TRBV4-3 and TRBJ2-7; D may be TRBD1 (5 bases). Per germline, CDR1 LGHNA and CDR2 YSLEER. There are 15 residues in the CDR3. The V gene lost 0 bases and the J gene lost 7 bases, with 16 bases spanning the gap.

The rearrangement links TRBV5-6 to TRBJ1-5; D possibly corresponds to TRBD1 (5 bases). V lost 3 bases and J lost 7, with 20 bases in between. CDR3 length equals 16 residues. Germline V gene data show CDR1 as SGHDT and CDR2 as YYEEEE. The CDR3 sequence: CASSSMGQARIQPQHF. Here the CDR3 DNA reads TGTGCCAGCAGCTCAATGGGGCAGGCAAGGATCCAGCCCCAGCATTTT.

The CDR3 here is CASRMYMNTEAFF. The DNA of the CDR3 is TGTGCCAGCAGGATGTACATGAACACTGAAGCTTTCTTT. This sequence joins TRBV5-6 and TRBJ1-1; D ambiguous. Germline assignment: CDR1 SGHDT and CDR2 YYEEEE. The ends were cut back, 5 bases at V and 0 bases at J, with 8 bases in the middle. The CDR3 extends over 13 amino acids.

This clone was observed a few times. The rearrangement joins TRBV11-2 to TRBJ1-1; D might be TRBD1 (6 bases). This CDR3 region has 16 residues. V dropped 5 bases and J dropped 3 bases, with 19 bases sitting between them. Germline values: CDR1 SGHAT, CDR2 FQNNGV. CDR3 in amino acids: CASSPAGGDLDTEAFF. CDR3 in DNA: TGTGCCAGCAGCCCAGCGGGGGGCGACCTTGACACTGAAGCTTTCTTT.

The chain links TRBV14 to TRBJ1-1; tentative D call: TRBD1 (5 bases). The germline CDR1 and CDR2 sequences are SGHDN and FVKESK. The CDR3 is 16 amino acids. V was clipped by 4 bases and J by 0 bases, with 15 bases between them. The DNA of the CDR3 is TGTGCCAGCAGCCCCTGGGGGAGGTCAATGAACACTGAAGCTTTCTTT. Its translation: CASSPWGRSMNTEAFF.

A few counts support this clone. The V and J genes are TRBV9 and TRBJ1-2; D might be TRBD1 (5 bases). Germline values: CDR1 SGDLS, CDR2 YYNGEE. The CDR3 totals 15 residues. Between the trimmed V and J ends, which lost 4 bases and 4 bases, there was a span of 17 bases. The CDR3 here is CASSPNRQRLYGYTF. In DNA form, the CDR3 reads TGTGCCAGCAGCCCCAACCGACAGCGCCTCTATGGCTACACCTTC.

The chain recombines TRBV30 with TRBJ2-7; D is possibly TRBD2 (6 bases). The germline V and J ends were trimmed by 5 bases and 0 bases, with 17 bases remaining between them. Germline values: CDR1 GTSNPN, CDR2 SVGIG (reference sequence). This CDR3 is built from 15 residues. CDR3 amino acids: CAWGGSLASSYEQYF. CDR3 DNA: TGTGCCTGGGGGGGGTCTCTCGCCAGCTCCTACGAGCAGTACTTC. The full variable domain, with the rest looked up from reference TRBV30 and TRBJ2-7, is SQTIHQWPATLVQPVGSPLSLECTVEGTSNPNLYWYRQAAGRGLQLLFYSVGIGQISSEVPQNLSASRPQDRQFILSSKKLLLSDSGFYLCAWGGSLASSYEQYFGPGTRLTVT.

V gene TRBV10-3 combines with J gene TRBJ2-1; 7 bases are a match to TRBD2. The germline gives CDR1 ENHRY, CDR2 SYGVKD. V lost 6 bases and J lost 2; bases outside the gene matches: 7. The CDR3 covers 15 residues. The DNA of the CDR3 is TGTGCCATCAGGGGGGGGACCCCTACCTACAATGAGCAGTTCTTC. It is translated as CAIRGGTPTYNEQFF.

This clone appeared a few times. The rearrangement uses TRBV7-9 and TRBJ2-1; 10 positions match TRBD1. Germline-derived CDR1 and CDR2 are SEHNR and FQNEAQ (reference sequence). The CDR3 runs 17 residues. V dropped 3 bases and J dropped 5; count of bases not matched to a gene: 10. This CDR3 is CASSFYGQGVRDNEQFF. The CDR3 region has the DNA TGTGCCAGCAGCTTTTACGGACAGGGGGTTAGGGACAATGAGCAGTTCTTC.